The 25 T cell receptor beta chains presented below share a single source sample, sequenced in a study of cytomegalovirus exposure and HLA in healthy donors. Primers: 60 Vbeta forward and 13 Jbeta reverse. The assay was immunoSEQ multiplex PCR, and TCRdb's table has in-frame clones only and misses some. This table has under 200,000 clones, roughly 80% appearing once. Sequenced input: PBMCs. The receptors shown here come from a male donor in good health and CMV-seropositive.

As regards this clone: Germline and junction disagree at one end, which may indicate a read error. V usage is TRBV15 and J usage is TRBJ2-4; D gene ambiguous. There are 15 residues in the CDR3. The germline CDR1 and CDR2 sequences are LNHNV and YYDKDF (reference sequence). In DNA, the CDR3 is TGTGCCACCAGCAGAGGGGTCGCCGCCAAAAACAGTCAGTACTTC. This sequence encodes CATSRGVAAKNSQYF.

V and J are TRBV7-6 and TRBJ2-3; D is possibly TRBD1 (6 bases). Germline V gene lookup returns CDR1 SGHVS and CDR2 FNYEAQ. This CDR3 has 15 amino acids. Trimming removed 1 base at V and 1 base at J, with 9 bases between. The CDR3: CASSLEDSRTDTQYF. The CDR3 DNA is TGTGCCAGCAGCTTAGAGGACAGCCGCACAGATACGCAGTATTTT.

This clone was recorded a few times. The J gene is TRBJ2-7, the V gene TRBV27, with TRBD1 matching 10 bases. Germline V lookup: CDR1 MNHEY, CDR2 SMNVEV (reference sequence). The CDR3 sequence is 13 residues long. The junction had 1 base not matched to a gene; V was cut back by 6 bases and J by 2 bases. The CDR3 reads CASRGQGAYEQYF. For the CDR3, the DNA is TGTGCCAGCAGAGGACAGGGGGCCTACGAGCAGTACTTC.

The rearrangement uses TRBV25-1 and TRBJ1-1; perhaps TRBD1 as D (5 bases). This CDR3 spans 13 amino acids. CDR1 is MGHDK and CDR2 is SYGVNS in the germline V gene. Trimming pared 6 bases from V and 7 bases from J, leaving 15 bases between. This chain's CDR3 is CASRGPGESEAFF. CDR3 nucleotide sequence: TGTGCCAGCAGGGGCCCGGGGGAGAGTGAAGCTTTCTTT.

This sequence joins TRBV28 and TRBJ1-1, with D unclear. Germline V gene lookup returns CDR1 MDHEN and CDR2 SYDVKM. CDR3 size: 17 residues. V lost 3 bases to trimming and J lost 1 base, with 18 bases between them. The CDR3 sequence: CASSLSVGVSSNTEAFF. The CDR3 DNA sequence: TGTGCCAGCAGTTTGTCAGTTGGAGTTTCGTCGAACACTGAAGCTTTCTTT.

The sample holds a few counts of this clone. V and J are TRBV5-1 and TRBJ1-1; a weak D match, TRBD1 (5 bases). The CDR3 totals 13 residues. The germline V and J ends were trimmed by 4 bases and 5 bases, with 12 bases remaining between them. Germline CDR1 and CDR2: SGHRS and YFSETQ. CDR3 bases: TGCGCCAGCAGCGACAGACAGTGGACTGAAGCTTTCTTT. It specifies CASSDRQWTEAFF. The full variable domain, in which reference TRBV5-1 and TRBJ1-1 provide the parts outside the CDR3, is KAGVTQTPRYLIKTRGQQVTLSCSPISGHRSVSWYQQTPGQGLQFLFEYFSETQRNKGNFPGRFSGRQFSNSRSEMNVSTLELGDSALYLCASSDRQWTEAFFGQGTRLTVV.

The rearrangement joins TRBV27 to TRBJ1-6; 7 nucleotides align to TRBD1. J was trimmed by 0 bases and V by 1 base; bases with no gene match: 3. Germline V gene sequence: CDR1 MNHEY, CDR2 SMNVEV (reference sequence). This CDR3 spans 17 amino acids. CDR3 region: CASSLLGQSSYNSPLHF. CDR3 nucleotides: TGTGCCAGCAGTTTATTGGGACAGAGCTCCTATAATTCACCCCTCCACTTT.

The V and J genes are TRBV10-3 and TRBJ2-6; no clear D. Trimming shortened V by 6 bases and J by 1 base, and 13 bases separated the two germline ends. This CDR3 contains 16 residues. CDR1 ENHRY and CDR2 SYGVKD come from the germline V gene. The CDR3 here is CAIRTGSVSGANVLTF. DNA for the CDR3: TGTGCCATCAGGACCGGGTCGGTGTCTGGGGCCAACGTCCTGACTTTC.

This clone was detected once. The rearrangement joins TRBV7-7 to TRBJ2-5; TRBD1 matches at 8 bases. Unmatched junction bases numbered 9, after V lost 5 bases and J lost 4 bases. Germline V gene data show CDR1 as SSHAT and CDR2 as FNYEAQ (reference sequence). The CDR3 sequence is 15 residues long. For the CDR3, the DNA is TGTGCCAGCAGCCCTCGGACAGGGATGATAGAGACCCAGTACTTC. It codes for CASSPRTGMIETQYF.

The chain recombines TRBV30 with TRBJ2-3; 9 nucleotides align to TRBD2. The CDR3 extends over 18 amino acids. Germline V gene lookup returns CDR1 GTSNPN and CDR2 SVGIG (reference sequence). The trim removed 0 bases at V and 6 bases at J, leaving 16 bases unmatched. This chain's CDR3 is CAWSVYDGSGGWGDTQYF. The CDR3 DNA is TGTGCCTGGAGTGTATACGATGGTAGCGGGGGCTGGGGGGATACGCAGTATTTT.

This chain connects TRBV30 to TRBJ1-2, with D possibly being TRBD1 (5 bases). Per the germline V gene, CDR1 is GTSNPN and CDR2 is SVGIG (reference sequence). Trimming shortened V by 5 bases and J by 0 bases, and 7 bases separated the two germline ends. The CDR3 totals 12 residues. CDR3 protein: CAWDRANYGYTF. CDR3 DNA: TGTGCCTGGGACAGAGCTAACTATGGCTACACCTTC. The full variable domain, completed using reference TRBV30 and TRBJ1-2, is SQTIHQWPATLVQPVGSPLSLECTVEGTSNPNLYWYRQAAGRGLQLLFYSVGIGQISSEVPQNLSASRPQDRQFILSSKKLLLSDSGFYLCAWDRANYGYTFGSGTRLTVV.

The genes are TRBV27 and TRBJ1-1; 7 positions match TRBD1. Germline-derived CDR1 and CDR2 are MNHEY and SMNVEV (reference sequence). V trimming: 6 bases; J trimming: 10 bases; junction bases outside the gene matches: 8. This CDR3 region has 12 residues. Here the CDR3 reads CASSPVQGRAFF. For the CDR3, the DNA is TGTGCCAGCAGCCCCGTACAGGGGAGAGCTTTCTTT.

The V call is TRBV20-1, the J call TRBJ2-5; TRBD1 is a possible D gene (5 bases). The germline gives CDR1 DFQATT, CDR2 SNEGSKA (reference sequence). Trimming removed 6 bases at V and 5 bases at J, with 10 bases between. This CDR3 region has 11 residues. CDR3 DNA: TGCAGTGCCCGCAAGGGGGAGACCCAGTACTTC. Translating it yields CSARKGETQYF.

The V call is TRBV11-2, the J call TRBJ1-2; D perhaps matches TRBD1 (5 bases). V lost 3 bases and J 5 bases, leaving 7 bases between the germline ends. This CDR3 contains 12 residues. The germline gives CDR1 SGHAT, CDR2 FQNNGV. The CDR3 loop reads CASSLGLYGYTF. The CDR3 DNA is TGTGCCAGCAGCTTGGGACTTTATGGCTACACCTTC.

In DNA form, the CDR3 reads TGTGCCAGCAGCTTCACAAGTAATGAAAAACTGTTTTTT. The encoded protein is CASSFTSNEKLFF. This sequence joins TRBV5-4 and TRBJ1-4; D unresolved. This CDR3 contains 13 residues. The germline V and J ends were trimmed by 2 bases and 4 bases, with 6 bases remaining between them. Germline assignment: CDR1 SGHNT and CDR2 YYREEE (reference sequence).

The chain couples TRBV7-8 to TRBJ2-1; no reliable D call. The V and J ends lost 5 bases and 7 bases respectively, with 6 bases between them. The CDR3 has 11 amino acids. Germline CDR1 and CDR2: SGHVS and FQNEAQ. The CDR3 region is CASSRTNEQFF. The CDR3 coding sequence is TGTGCCAGCAGCCGTACTAATGAGCAGTTCTTC.

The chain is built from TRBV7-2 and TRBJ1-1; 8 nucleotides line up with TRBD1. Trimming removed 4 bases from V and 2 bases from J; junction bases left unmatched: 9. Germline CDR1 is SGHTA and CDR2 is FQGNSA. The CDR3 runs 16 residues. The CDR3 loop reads CASSSRTGSYNTEAFF. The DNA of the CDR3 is TGTGCCAGCAGCTCCCGGACAGGGTCGTATAACACTGAAGCTTTCTTT.

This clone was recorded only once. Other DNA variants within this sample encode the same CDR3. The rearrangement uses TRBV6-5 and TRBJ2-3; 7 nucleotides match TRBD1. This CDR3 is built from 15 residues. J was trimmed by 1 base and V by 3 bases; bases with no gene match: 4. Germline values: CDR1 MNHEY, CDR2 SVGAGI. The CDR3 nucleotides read TGTGCCAGCAGTTATTCAGGGGGAGGCACAGATACGCAGTATTTT. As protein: CASSYSGGGTDTQYF.

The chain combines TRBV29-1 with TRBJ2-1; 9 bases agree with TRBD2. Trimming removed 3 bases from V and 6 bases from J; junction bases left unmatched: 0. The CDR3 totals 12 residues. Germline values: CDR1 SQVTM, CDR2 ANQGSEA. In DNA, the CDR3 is TGCAGCGTTGAGCGGGGGGGCAATGAGCAGTTCTTC. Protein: CSVERGGNEQFF.

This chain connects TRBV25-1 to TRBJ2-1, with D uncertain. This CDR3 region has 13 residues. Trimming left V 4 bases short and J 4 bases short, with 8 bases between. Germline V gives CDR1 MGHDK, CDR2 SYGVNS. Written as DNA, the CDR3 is TGTGCCAGCAGTGTACAACCATACAATGAGCAGTTCTTC. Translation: CASSVQPYNEQFF.

The CDR3, as DNA: TGCGCCAGCAGCCAATTCCGCCTGCGGGGGTACCAAGAGACCCAGTACTTC. Translating it yields CASSQFRLRGYQETQYF. The genes are TRBV4-1 and TRBJ2-5; 7 nucleotides agree with TRBD2. The length of the CDR3 is 17 residues. Trimming removed 2 bases from V and 0 bases from J; junction bases left unmatched: 9. The germline CDR1 and CDR2 sequences are MGHRA and YSYEKL.

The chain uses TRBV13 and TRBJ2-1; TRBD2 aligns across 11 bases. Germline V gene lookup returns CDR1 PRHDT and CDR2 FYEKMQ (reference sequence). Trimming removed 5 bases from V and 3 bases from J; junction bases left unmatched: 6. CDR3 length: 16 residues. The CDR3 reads CASSPPSGRYYNEQFF. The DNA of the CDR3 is TGTGCCAGCAGCCCCCCTAGCGGGAGGTACTACAATGAGCAGTTCTTC.

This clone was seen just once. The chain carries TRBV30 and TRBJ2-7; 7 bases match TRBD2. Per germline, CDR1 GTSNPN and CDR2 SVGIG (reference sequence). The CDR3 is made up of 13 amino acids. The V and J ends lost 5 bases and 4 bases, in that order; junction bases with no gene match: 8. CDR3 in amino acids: CAWGGGELYEQYF. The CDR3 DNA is TGTGCCTGGGGGGGAGGGGAGCTATACGAGCAGTACTTC.

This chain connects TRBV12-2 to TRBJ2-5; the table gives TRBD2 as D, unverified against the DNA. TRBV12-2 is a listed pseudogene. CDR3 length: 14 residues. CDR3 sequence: CASRGPGSTWTQYF. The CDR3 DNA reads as TGTGCAAGTCGCGGACCGGGATCGACATGGACCCAGTACTTC.

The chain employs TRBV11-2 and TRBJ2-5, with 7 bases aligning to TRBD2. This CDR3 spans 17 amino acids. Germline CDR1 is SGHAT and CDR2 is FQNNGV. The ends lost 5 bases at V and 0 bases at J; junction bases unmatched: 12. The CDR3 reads CASSRGARTSNQETQYF. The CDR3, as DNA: TGTGCCAGCAGCCGGGGAGCGAGGACTAGTAACCAAGAGACCCAGTACTTC.